Shown below are 32 T cell receptor beta chains from a single sample sequenced in a study of shared clonotypes between healthy human individuals. Naive CD8 cells lacked CD45RO, underwent positive selection for CCR7 and left out terminally differentiated effector memory CD45RA+ cells. Data came from immunoSEQ multiplex PCR; TCRdb stores just in-frame clones and leaves some out. Here the sample spans 1.5 million to 2.5 million clones, over 85% being singletons. The sample was naive CD8+ T cells sorted from blood. These receptor sequences come from a man younger than 35 in good health.

J is TRBJ2-7 and V is TRBV6-1; D might be TRBD1 (6 bases). V was cut by 4 bases and J by 2 bases, with 21 bases left in between. The CDR3 is made up of 17 amino acids. Germline V lookup: CDR1 MNHNS, CDR2 SASEGT. In DNA, the CDR3 is TGTGCCAGCAGTGGGAGAACCGGGACATATTACCCCTACGAGCAGTACTTC. Protein: CASSGRTGTYYPYEQYF.

This chain joins TRBV7-9 and TRBJ1-1; perhaps TRBD1 as D (6 bases). The germline V gene has CDR1 SEHNR and CDR2 FQNEAQ (reference sequence). CDR3 length: 13 amino acids. V was shortened by 11 bases and J by 1 base, with 14 bases between the two germline ends. CDR3 region: CAGKGGQNTEAFF. CDR3 in DNA: TGTGCCGGTAAAGGGGGGCAGAACACTGAAGCTTTCTTT.

The chain combines TRBV27 with TRBJ1-1; D perhaps matches TRBD1 (5 bases). Germline values: CDR1 MNHEY, CDR2 SMNVEV (reference sequence). This CDR3 spans 16 amino acids. Trimming pared 5 bases from V and 5 bases from J, leaving 21 bases between. CDR3 protein: CASSPSGGDTGTEAFF. CDR3 sequence (DNA): TGTGCCAGCAGTCCATCTGGGGGAGATACGGGGACTGAAGCTTTCTTT.

This clone was counted once. The rearrangement uses TRBV13 and TRBJ2-2; 7 bases align to TRBD1. Germline assignment: CDR1 PRHDT and CDR2 FYEKMQ (reference sequence). Germline trimming cut 1 base from V and 3 bases from J; bases unmatched to any gene: 2. This CDR3 has 15 amino acids. The CDR3 nucleotides are TGTGCCAGCAGCTTAGAAGGGGGCGACACCGGGGAGCTGTTTTTT. It yields the protein CASSLEGGDTGELFF.

The chain uses TRBV2 and TRBJ1-1; perhaps TRBD1 as D (5 bases). Germline V gives CDR1 SNHLY, CDR2 FYNNEI. V was trimmed by 1 base and J by 1 base, leaving 10 bases between them. The CDR3 is made up of 15 amino acids. CDR3 residues: CASSEGEGRNTEAFF. The CDR3 nucleotides read TGTGCCAGCAGTGAAGGGGAGGGACGGAACACTGAAGCTTTCTTT.

The chain is built from TRBV27 and TRBJ1-2; TRBD1 is a possible D gene (6 bases). Germline V gene sequence: CDR1 MNHEY, CDR2 SMNVEV (reference sequence). This CDR3 has 17 residues. Trimming left V 5 bases short and J 2 bases short, with 21 bases between. The CDR3 DNA reads TGTGCCAGCAGTACACACACCACGGCAGGGGCAAACTATGGCTACACCTTC. This encodes CASSTHTTAGANYGYTF.

CDR3 in amino acids: CTSSPGLAGAGELFF. In DNA, the CDR3 is TGCACCAGCAGCCCTGGGCTAGCGGGAGCCGGGGAGCTGTTTTTT. V gene TRBV1 combines with J gene TRBJ2-2; TRBD2, the table's D call, was not compared with the DNA. TRBV1 is recorded as a pseudogene. CDR3 length: 15 amino acids.

This clone was seen only a few times. This chain connects TRBV29-1 to TRBJ1-1; D not certain. V lost 4 bases and J 0 bases, leaving 6 bases between the germline ends. In germline, CDR1 is SQVTM, CDR2 ANQGSEA. This CDR3 region has 12 residues. DNA for the CDR3: TGCAGCGTTGGGACGGTGAACACTGAAGCTTTCTTT. It is translated as CSVGTVNTEAFF.

The chain recombines TRBV6-1 with TRBJ1-2; D may be TRBD1 (5 bases). Germline lookup yields CDR1 MNHNS and CDR2 SASEGT. This CDR3 comprises 14 residues. V was trimmed by 4 bases and J by 5 bases, leaving 14 bases between them. The CDR3 coding sequence is TGTGCCAGCAGTGTTGGGGACGAGGGGTATGGCTACACCTTC. It is translated as CASSVGDEGYGYTF.

The rearrangement uses TRBV9 and TRBJ1-1, with D unclear. The V gene's germline CDR1 is SGDLS and CDR2 YYNGEE. Trimming shortened V by 6 bases and J by 1 base, and 10 bases separated the two germline ends. The CDR3 runs 13 residues. The CDR3 loop is CASNIPGNTEAFF. In DNA form, the CDR3 reads TGTGCCAGCAACATTCCAGGGAACACTGAAGCTTTCTTT.

This chain connects TRBV10-3 to TRBJ2-2; 9 bases align to TRBD1. The CDR3 has 17 residues. V trimming: 0 bases; J trimming: 3 bases; junction bases outside the gene matches: 5. From germline, CDR1 is ENHRY and CDR2 SYGVKD. The CDR3 spells CAISESWTGADTGELFF. CDR3 nucleotide sequence: TGTGCCATCAGTGAGTCGTGGACAGGGGCTGACACCGGGGAGCTGTTTTTT.

The chain combines TRBV4-3 with TRBJ2-1; 10 bases align to TRBD2. Germline V gene lookup returns CDR1 LGHNA and CDR2 YSLEER. Germline trimming cut 0 bases from V and 7 bases from J; bases unmatched to any gene: 9. The CDR3 is 17 amino acids. In DNA form, the CDR3 reads TGCGCCAGCAGCCAAGATGGGCTAGCGGGAGTGGAAAATGAGCAGTTCTTC. Translating gives CASSQDGLAGVENEQFF.

The count of this clone is one. This chain joins TRBV4-1 and TRBJ2-7; TRBD1 matches at 9 bases. The V and J ends lost 4 bases and 0 bases, in that order; junction bases with no gene match: 4. Germline-derived CDR1 and CDR2 are MGHRA and YSYEKL. CDR3 size: 15 residues. CDR3 in DNA: TGCGCCAGCAGCCTCTCGACAGGGGGCTCCTACGAGCAGTACTTC. It specifies CASSLSTGGSYEQYF.

This clone was found once. The V gene is TRBV10-3, the J gene TRBJ2-2; 7 bases line up with TRBD2. The V segment lost 2 bases and the J segment 0 bases; nucleotides outside the gene matches: 9. This CDR3 is built from 18 residues. CDR1 is ENHRY, CDR2 SYGVKD, per germline. The CDR3 nucleotides read TGTGCCATCAGTGAGGCCGGAGGCGGGAGTTCGAACACCGGGGAGCTGTTTTTT. Translating it yields CAISEAGGGSSNTGELFF.

J is TRBJ2-3 and V is TRBV4-1; perhaps TRBD1 as D (6 bases). Trimming left V 8 bases short and J 2 bases short, with 17 bases between. The CDR3 sequence is 15 residues long. In germline, CDR1 is MGHRA, CDR2 YSYEKL. The CDR3 sequence: CASCLQGLVTDTQYF. The CDR3 region has the DNA TGCGCCAGCTGCCTACAGGGCTTAGTCACAGATACGCAGTATTTT.

The V gene is TRBV5-5, the J gene TRBJ1-1; no clear D. This CDR3 contains 14 residues. V lost 1 base, J lost 1 base, and 8 bases lay in between. Germline CDR1 reads SGHKS; CDR2 reads YYEKEE (reference sequence). CDR3: CASSLFSPNTEAFF. The CDR3 coding sequence is TGTGCCAGCAGCTTGTTCAGCCCGAACACTGAAGCTTTCTTT.

J is TRBJ2-1 and V is TRBV5-1; 9 nucleotides line up with TRBD2. This CDR3 comprises 15 residues. V lost 1 base and J lost 12; bases outside the gene matches: 11. Germline CDR1 is SGHRS and CDR2 is YFSETQ. In DNA, the CDR3 is TGCGCCAGCAGCTTGACTGGACTAGCGAACCTGGGGCAGTTCTTC. Amino acid sequence: CASSLTGLANLGQFF.

The chain is built from TRBV5-4 and TRBJ2-7; tentatively, D is TRBD2 (6 bases). Trimming removed 4 bases from V and 3 bases from J, with 14 bases in between. Germline V gene data show CDR1 as SGHNT and CDR2 as YYREEE (reference sequence). CDR3 length: 14 residues. Written as DNA, the CDR3 is TGTGCCAGCAGCCCCCGGGCAGCGGGCTACGAGCAGTACTTC. It is translated as CASSPRAAGYEQYF.

This chain links TRBV27 with TRBJ2-7; 7 bases agree with TRBD2. With 5 bases clipped from V and 6 bases from J, the junction kept 16 bases outside the gene matches. This CDR3 contains 16 residues. CDR1 is MNHEY and CDR2 is SMNVEV in the germline V gene (reference sequence). The CDR3 reads CASSPSFGGRVFEQYF. CDR3 DNA sequence: TGTGCCAGCAGTCCCTCGTTCGGCGGGAGAGTGTTCGAGCAGTACTTC.

As to this clone: The sample carries other DNA sequences with the same CDR3. The chain has TRBV7-2 and TRBJ2-7; perhaps TRBD2 as D (5 bases). V shed 3 bases and J shed 2 bases, with 8 bases lying between them. This CDR3 spans 13 amino acids. Germline loops: CDR1 SGHTA, CDR2 FQGNSA. The CDR3 here is CASSFSGTYEQYF. The CDR3, as DNA: TGTGCCAGCAGCTTTTCGGGGACCTACGAGCAGTACTTC.

In regard to this clone: Other nucleotide sequences in the sample specify the same CDR3. The chain links TRBV27 to TRBJ2-1, with D maybe TRBD1 (6 bases). Trimming shortened V by 2 bases and J by 2 bases, and 10 bases separated the two germline ends. The CDR3 is 15 amino acids. From germline, CDR1 is MNHEY and CDR2 SMNVEV (reference sequence). CDR3 residues: CASSLRDTTYNEQFF. CDR3 nucleotides: TGTGCCAGCAGTTTACGGGACACCACCTACAATGAGCAGTTCTTC.

The genes are TRBV29-1 and TRBJ1-1, with 7 bases identical to TRBD1. V dropped 7 bases and J dropped 4; count of bases not matched to a gene: 9. The CDR3 has 13 amino acids. Per germline, CDR1 SQVTM and CDR2 ANQGSEA. The CDR3 bases are TGCAGCGCCCAGGGGGGGGATAGCACTGAAGCTTTCTTT. Translation gives CSAQGGDSTEAFF.

As concerns this clone: Sequence at one end of the junction differs from germline and may be a read error. The chain joins TRBV7-7 to TRBJ2-1, with 7 bases matching TRBD1. Germline lookup yields CDR1 SSHAT and CDR2 FNYEAQ (reference sequence). The length of the CDR3 is 15 residues. CDR3 loop: CASSLDEDRRNEQFF. The CDR3 nucleotides are TGTGCTAGCAGCTTAGATGAGGACAGGAGGAATGAGCAGTTCTTC.

This chain uses TRBV13 with TRBJ2-1; 9 bases map to TRBD2. Germline V gene lookup returns CDR1 PRHDT and CDR2 FYEKMQ (reference sequence). J gave up 4 bases and V 0 bases, and 7 bases lay outside the gene matches. The CDR3 covers 17 residues. CDR3 coding DNA: TGTGCCAGCAGCTTAGGCCTATTCAGCGGGAGGTACAATGAGCAGTTCTTC. Its protein is CASSLGLFSGRYNEQFF.

The V call is TRBV13, the J call TRBJ2-7; either TRBD1 or TRBD2 may supply D (5 bases each). Germline V CDR1 and CDR2: PRHDT, FYEKMQ (reference sequence). This CDR3 has 15 amino acids. Trimming shortened V by 4 bases and J by 0 bases, and 13 bases separated the two germline ends. The CDR3 loop is CASSSRDESSYEQYF. The CDR3 bases are TGTGCCAGCAGCTCCCGGGACGAGAGCTCCTACGAGCAGTACTTC.

The table lists this clone with a few counts. Other DNA sequences in this specimen translate into the identical CDR3. V and J are TRBV13 and TRBJ2-3, with unresolved D. Trimming stripped 0 bases from V and 2 bases from J, with 3 bases between. CDR1 is PRHDT, CDR2 FYEKMQ, per germline (reference sequence). This CDR3 is 13 amino acids long. The CDR3 DNA sequence: TGTGCCAGCAGCTTAGGCCTCACAGATACGCAGTATTTT. It translates to CASSLGLTDTQYF.

V usage is TRBV30 and J usage is TRBJ1-2; 8 bases align to TRBD1. V was clipped by 3 bases and J by 6 bases; unmatched bases: 9. CDR1 is GTSNPN and CDR2 is SVGIG in the germline V gene (reference sequence). This CDR3 comprises 14 residues. In DNA form, the CDR3 reads TGTGCCTGGAGCCCAGCGGGGACAGGAAATGGCTACACCTTC. Protein sequence: CAWSPAGTGNGYTF.

The chain carries TRBV27 and TRBJ2-3, with D possibly matching TRBD2 (7 bases). CDR1 and CDR2 (germline): MNHEY, SMNVEV (reference sequence). V was shortened by 6 bases and J by 6 bases, with 16 bases between the two germline ends. The CDR3 runs to 14 residues. CDR3 amino acids: CASRGGVLRDTQYF. Written as DNA, the CDR3 is TGTGCCAGCAGAGGGGGGGTTCTTCGGGATACGCAGTATTTT.

A note on this clone: This sample includes further DNA sequences coding for the same CDR3. The chain links TRBV5-4 to TRBJ2-5; TRBD1 aligns across 7 bases. This CDR3 region has 13 residues. Per the germline V gene, CDR1 is SGHNT and CDR2 is YYREEE (reference sequence). Losses at the gene ends were 2 bases for V and 2 bases for J; bases not matched to a gene: 0. The CDR3 region is CASSFRGQETQYF. The CDR3 DNA reads TGTGCCAGCAGCTTCAGGGGGCAAGAGACCCAGTACTTC.

Comment on this clone: The germline gene is not matched at one end of the junction; a read error may be the cause. The rearrangement joins TRBV7-7 to TRBJ2-5, with unresolved D. Germline loops: CDR1 SSHAT, CDR2 FNYEAQ (reference sequence). The CDR3 spans 12 residues. CDR3 DNA sequence: TGTGCTAGCAGCTCGGTAGGGGAGACCCAGTACTTC. As protein: CASSSVGETQYF.

The V call is TRBV5-6, the J call TRBJ2-7; D is possibly TRBD1 or TRBD2 (5 bases each). The V and J ends lost 4 bases and 2 bases respectively, with 13 bases between them. Germline V lookup: CDR1 SGHDT, CDR2 YYEEEE. The CDR3 has 14 amino acids. The CDR3 reads CASSLGDGPYEQYF. CDR3 bases: TGTGCCAGCAGCCTCGGGGACGGTCCCTACGAGCAGTACTTC.

This rearrangement joins TRBV7-9 to TRBJ1-1, with a tentative D call TRBD1 (5 bases). This CDR3 has 14 residues. Germline V gene lookup returns CDR1 SEHNR and CDR2 FQNEAQ (reference sequence). Trimming took 7 bases from V and 1 from J, leaving 13 bases between them. The CDR3 DNA is TGTGCCAGCACCTTCGGGGGGTCGAACACTGAAGCTTTCTTT. Amino acids: CASTFGGSNTEAFF.